This is a list of T cell receptor beta chains from one sample in a study of beta chain bispecific antibodies for T cell cancers. TCRdb reprocessed the 5' RACE reads with MiXCR, giving one entry per CDR3 protein. The table includes just over 20,000 distinct CDR3 sequences, less than 3% detected once. Their antigens are not known. The sample comprised healthy donor T cells cultured with leukemia cells. The receptors here all came from a human donor in good health. Some clones in this sample may be carry-over from other donors' samples. The CDR3 runs from the conserved cysteine through the conserved F or W. The D gene is left open where the match is weak. Expanded clones get a size class; other rows say once, few or many, or leave the size out.

DNA: TGTGCCAGCAGTTACTTGGGGCCAACGAACACCGGGGAGCTGTTTTTT; CDR3: CASSYLGPTNTGELFF; J: TRBJ2-2; D: -; V: TRBV6-5; size: many
DNA: TGTGCCATCCGACAGGGAACTAACTATGGCTACACCTTC; CDR3: CAIRQGTNYGYTF; J: TRBJ1-2; D: TRBD1; V: TRBV28; size: many
DNA: TGTGCCACCAGTGGACAGACGAACACCGGGGAGCTGTTTTTT; CDR3: CATSGQTNTGELFF; J: TRBJ2-2; D: -; V: TRBV24-1; size: -
DNA: TGTGCCAGCAGCTCCGTTCTTGCAGGGACGTCCAAAAACATTCAGTACTTC; CDR3: CASSSVLAGTSKNIQYF; J: TRBJ2-4; D: -; V: TRBV7-2; size: many
DNA: TGCGCCAGCAGCTTGGCCGGCGGGACAGCTACCTACGAGCAGTACTTC; CDR3: CASSLAGGTATYEQYF; J: TRBJ2-7; D: -; V: TRBV5-1; size: many
DNA: TGTGCCAGCAGCTTGGGACAGATGAACACTGAAGCTTTCTTT; CDR3: CASSLGQMNTEAFF; J: TRBJ1-1; D: TRBD1; V: TRBV7-9; size: many
DNA: TGTGCCAGTAGTATCCGACAGGGTGGCGCTTTCTTT; CDR3: CASSIRQGGAFF; J: TRBJ1-1; D: TRBD1; V: TRBV19; size: few
DNA: TGCGCCAGCAGCCAAGGGTCCAGACATGAAGCTTTCTTT; CDR3: CASSQGSRHEAFF; J: TRBJ1-1; D: -; V: TRBV4-1; size: many
DNA: TGCAGCGCTCCTCGGGGGACAGGGTTCGATACGCAGTATTTT; CDR3: CSAPRGTGFDTQYF; J: TRBJ2-3; D: TRBD1; V: TRBV29-1; size: many
DNA: TGCGCCAGCAGCTTGGTGGGGACAGGTGCCTCTGGGGCCAACGTCCTGACTTTC; CDR3: CASSLVGTGASGANVLTF; J: TRBJ2-6; D: TRBD1; V: TRBV5-1; size: many
DNA: TGTGCCAGCAGCTTACTACAGGAAAGCTACACCTTC; CDR3: CASSLLQESYTF; J: TRBJ1-2; D: -; V: TRBV7-9; size: many
DNA: TGTGCCAGCAGCTCCCAGCGGGGGGGACTAATCCAAGAGACCCAGTACTTC; CDR3: CASSSQRGGLIQETQYF; J: TRBJ2-5; D: TRBD2; V: TRBV5-4; size: many
DNA: TGCGCCAGCAGCTTTTCAGAACTCTATGGCTACACCTTC; CDR3: CASSFSELYGYTF; J: TRBJ1-2; D: -; V: TRBV5-1; size: many
DNA: TGTGCCAGCAGTTTCTCGGACACCGGAGATACGCAGTATTTT; CDR3: CASSFSDTGDTQYF; J: TRBJ2-3; D: -; V: TRBV27; size: many
DNA: TGCGCCAGCAGCAGTTCGCTTGGCGGGATTTCAGATACGCAGTATTTT; CDR3: CASSSSLGGISDTQYF; J: TRBJ2-3; D: -; V: TRBV5-1; size: many
DNA: TGTGCCAGCAGGCCCGGGACAGTGGGTCCCGGGGAGCTGTTTTTT; CDR3: CASRPGTVGPGELFF; J: TRBJ2-2; D: TRBD1; V: TRBV2; size: few
DNA: TGCGCCAGCAGTCCTGACAGGGAATACGAGCAGTACTTC; CDR3: CASSPDREYEQYF; J: TRBJ2-7; D: TRBD1; V: TRBV5-1; size: medium-sized
DNA: TGTGCCAGCACCCCTACCGGGACAGGGGACAATGAGCAGTTCTTC; CDR3: CASTPTGTGDNEQFF; J: TRBJ2-1; D: TRBD1; V: TRBV6-5; size: medium-sized
DNA: TGTGCCAGTAGAGGGGGACTCAATCAGCCCCAGCATTTT; CDR3: CASRGGLNQPQHF; J: TRBJ1-5; D: -; V: TRBV19; size: many
DNA: TGTGCCAGCACCTCCGGTTGGGGGGAAAACTATGGCTACACCTTC; CDR3: CASTSGWGENYGYTF; J: TRBJ1-2; D: -; V: TRBV7-9; size: many
DNA: TGCGCCAGCAGCCAAGATTTGGAAGAGACAGATACGCAGTATTTT; CDR3: CASSQDLEETDTQYF; J: TRBJ2-3; D: -; V: TRBV4-1; size: -
DNA: TGTGCCAGCAGCTTGTGGGGCACGACCCAGGAGACCCAGTACTTC; CDR3: CASSLWGTTQETQYF; J: TRBJ2-5; D: -; V: TRBV7-9; size: many
DNA: TGTGCCAGCAGCACCCTAGCGGGGGGGAACAATGAGCAGTTCTTC; CDR3: CASSTLAGGNNEQFF; J: TRBJ2-1; D: TRBD2; V: TRBV9; size: many
DNA: TGTGCCAGCAGCTTAGAGGGGATAGGGCTACTATCTGAAGCTTTCTTT; CDR3: CASSLEGIGLLSEAFF; J: TRBJ1-1; D: -; V: TRBV7-6; size: many
DNA: TGTGCCAGCAGCGCTCCGGGACAGGGGACAGATACGCAGTATTTT; CDR3: CASSAPGQGTDTQYF; J: TRBJ2-3; D: TRBD1; V: TRBV3-1; size: many
DNA: TGTGCCAGCAGTTTCCAGGGACCGGGAAGCGAGCAGTACTTC; CDR3: CASSFQGPGSEQYF; J: TRBJ2-7; D: -; V: TRBV27; size: -
DNA: TGTGCCAGCAGCTACGACCGCTACAATGAGCAGTTCTTC; CDR3: CASSYDRYNEQFF; J: TRBJ2-1; D: -; V: TRBV13; size: -
DNA: TGTGCCAGCAGTTTATTGGTGGACAGATTCTATGGCTACACCTTC; CDR3: CASSLLVDRFYGYTF; J: TRBJ1-2; D: -; V: TRBV12-3/TRBV12-4; size: many
DNA: TGTGCCAGCAGCTTAGTTGCGGGTGGAGGCGGCGGTACGCAGTATTTT; CDR3: CASSLVAGGGGGTQYF; J: TRBJ2-3; D: -; V: TRBV13; size: -
DNA: TGTGCCAGCAGCTTATGGACGGCCTTATACACAGGGACCCAGTACTTC; CDR3: CASSLWTALYTGTQYF; J: TRBJ2-5; D: -; V: TRBV7-9; size: few
DNA: TGTGCCAGCAGTGTGACTCGGGGCAGGGGTTACGAGCAGTACTTC; CDR3: CASSVTRGRGYEQYF; J: TRBJ2-7; D: -; V: TRBV27; size: many
DNA: TGTGCCAGCAGTTCTCGGAGGAGGGTGGGAAACACCATATATTTT; CDR3: CASSSRRRVGNTIYF; J: TRBJ1-3; D: -; V: TRBV28; size: many
DNA: TGCGCCAGCAGCTATCCGCAGGGGTCAAGCACAGATACGCAGTATTTT; CDR3: CASSYPQGSSTDTQYF; J: TRBJ2-3; D: -; V: TRBV5-1; size: many
DNA: TGTGCCAGCAGCTCGGACCCCTACGAGCAGTACTTC; CDR3: CASSSDPYEQYF; J: TRBJ2-7; D: -; V: TRBV7-6; size: many
DNA: TGTGCCAGCAGCGGGGCCGGGACGTCCCTCTACGAGCAGTACTTC; CDR3: CASSGAGTSLYEQYF; J: TRBJ2-7; D: -; V: TRBV7-9; size: many
DNA: TGTGCCAGCAGTCAACTCGGACAGGGGACCGGGGAGCTGTTTTTT; CDR3: CASSQLGQGTGELFF; J: TRBJ2-2; D: TRBD1; V: TRBV6-5; size: many
DNA: TGCGCCAGCAGCTTGTGGCAGGGGGCAGGATCAGAGACCCAGTACTTC; CDR3: CASSLWQGAGSETQYF; J: TRBJ2-5; D: TRBD1; V: TRBV5-1; size: few
DNA: TGTGCCAGCAGCCGAGACAGATTCTCTGGAAACACCATATATTTT; CDR3: CASSRDRFSGNTIYF; J: TRBJ1-3; D: -; V: TRBV5-6; size: many
DNA: TGTGCCAGCAGCCCTTTGGGCTACAATGAGCAGTTCTTC; CDR3: CASSPLGYNEQFF; J: TRBJ2-1; D: -; V: TRBV28; size: many
DNA: TGTGCCAGTAGTATCGGACAGGGCCTTGACTATGGCTACACCTTC; CDR3: CASSIGQGLDYGYTF; J: TRBJ1-2; D: TRBD1; V: TRBV19; size: -
DNA: TGTGCCAGCAGCCTAAGCGTATACTATGGCTACACCTTC; CDR3: CASSLSVYYGYTF; J: TRBJ1-2; D: -; V: TRBV27; size: many
DNA: TGTGCCAGCAGCCCGTCAGACAGAGGTAACTCTCAAGAGACCCAGTACTTC; CDR3: CASSPSDRGNSQETQYF; J: TRBJ2-5; D: -; V: TRBV28; size: many